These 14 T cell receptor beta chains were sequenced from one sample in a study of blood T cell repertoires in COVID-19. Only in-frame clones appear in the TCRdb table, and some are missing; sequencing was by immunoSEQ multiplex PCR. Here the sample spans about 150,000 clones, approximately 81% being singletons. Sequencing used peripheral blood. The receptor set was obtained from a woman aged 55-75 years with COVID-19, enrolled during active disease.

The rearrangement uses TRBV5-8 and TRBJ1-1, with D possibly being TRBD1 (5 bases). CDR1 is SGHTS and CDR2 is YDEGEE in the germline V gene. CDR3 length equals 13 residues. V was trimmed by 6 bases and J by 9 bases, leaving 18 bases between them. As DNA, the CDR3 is TGTGCCAGCAAACAGGACCTCAACGGCAAAGCTTTCTTT. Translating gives CASKQDLNGKAFF.

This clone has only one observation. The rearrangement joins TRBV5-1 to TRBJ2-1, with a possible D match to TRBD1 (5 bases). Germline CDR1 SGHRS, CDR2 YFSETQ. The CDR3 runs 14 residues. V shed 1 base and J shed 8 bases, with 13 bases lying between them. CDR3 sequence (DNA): TGCGCCAGCAGCTTGATTGACAGATACGATGAGCAGTTCTTC. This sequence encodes CASSLIDRYDEQFF.

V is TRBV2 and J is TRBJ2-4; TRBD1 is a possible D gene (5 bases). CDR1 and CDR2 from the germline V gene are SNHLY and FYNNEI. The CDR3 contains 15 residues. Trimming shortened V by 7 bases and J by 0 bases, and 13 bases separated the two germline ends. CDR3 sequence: CASTLTDLAKNIQYF. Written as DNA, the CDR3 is TGTGCCAGCACCCTGACAGATTTAGCCAAAAACATTCAGTACTTC.

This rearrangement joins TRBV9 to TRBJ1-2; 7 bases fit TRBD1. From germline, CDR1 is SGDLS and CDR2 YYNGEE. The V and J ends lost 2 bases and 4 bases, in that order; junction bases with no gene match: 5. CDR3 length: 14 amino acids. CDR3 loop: CASSVARQGYGYTF. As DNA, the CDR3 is TGTGCCAGCAGCGTTGCTAGACAGGGCTATGGCTACACCTTC. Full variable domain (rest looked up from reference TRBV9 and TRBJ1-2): DSGVTQTPKHLITATGQRVTLRCSPRSGDLSVYWYQQSLDQGLQFLIQYYNGEERAKGNILERFSAQQFPDLHSELNLSSLELGDSALYFCASSVARQGYGYTFGSGTRLTVV.

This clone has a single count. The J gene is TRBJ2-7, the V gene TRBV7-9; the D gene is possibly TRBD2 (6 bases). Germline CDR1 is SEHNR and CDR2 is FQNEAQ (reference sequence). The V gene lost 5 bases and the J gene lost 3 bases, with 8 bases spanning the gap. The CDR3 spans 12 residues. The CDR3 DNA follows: TGTGCCAGCAGCGTCGGGAGCTACGAGCAGTACTTC. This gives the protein CASSVGSYEQYF.

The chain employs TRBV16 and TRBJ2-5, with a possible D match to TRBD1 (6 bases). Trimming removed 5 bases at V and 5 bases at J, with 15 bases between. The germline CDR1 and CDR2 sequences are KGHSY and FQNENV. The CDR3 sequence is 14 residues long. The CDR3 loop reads CASSTRQVDETQYF. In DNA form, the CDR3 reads TGTGCCAGCAGCACCCGACAGGTCGACGAGACCCAGTACTTC.

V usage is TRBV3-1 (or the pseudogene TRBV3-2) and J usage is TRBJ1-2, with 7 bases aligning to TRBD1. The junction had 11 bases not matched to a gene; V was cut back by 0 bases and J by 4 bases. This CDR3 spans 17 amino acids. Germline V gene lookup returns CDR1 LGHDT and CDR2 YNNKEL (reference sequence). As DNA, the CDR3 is TGTGCCAGCAGCCAAGACCCCTCCGTTACAGGGGTCTATGGCTACACCTTC. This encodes CASSQDPSVTGVYGYTF.

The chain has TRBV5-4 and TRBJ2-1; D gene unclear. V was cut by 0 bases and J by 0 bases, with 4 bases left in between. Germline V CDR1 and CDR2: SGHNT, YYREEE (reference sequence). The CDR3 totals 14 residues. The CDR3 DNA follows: TGTGCCAGCAGCTTGGGGCTCTCCTACAATGAGCAGTTCTTC. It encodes CASSLGLSYNEQFF.

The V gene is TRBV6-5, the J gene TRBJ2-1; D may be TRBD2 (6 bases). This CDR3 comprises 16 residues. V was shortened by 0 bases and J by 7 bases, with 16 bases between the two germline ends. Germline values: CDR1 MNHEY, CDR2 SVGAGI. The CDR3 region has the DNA TGTGCCAGCAGTTACTCGGCCCGGGGACGGGAGAATGAGCAGTTCTTC. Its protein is CASSYSARGRENEQFF.

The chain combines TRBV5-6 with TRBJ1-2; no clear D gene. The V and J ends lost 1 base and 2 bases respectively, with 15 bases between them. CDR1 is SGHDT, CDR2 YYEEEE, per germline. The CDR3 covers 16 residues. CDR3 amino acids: CASSLRQANNNYGYTF. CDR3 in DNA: TGTGCCAGCAGCTTGAGGCAGGCCAACAACAACTATGGCTACACCTTC.

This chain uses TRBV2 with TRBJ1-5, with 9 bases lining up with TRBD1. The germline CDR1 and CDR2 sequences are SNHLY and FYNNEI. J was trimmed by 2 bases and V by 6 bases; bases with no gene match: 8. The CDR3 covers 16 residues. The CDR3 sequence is CASSETGGRGNQPQHF. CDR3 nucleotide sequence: TGTGCCAGCAGCGAAACAGGGGGCAGAGGCAATCAGCCCCAGCATTTT.

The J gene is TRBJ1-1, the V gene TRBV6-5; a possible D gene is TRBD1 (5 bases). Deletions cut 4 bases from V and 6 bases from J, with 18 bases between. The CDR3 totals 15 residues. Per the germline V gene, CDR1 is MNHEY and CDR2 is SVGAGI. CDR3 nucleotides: TGTGCCAGCAGTTTTGCCGACCCAGGGTCCCCTGAAGCTTTCTTT. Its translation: CASSFADPGSPEAFF.

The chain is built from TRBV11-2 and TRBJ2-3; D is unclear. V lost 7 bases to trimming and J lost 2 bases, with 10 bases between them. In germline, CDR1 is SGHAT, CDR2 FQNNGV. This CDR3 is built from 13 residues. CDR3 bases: TGTGCCAGCACCCCAGGTTTCACAGATACGCAGTATTTT. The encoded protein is CASTPGFTDTQYF.

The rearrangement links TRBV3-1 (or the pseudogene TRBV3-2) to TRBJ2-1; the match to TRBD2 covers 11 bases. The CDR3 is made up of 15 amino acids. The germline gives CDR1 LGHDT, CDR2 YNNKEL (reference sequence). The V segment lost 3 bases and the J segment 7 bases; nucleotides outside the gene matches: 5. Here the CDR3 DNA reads TGTGCCAGCAGCCATCTAGCGGGGGGTTGGAATGAGCAGTTCTTC. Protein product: CASSHLAGGWNEQFF.